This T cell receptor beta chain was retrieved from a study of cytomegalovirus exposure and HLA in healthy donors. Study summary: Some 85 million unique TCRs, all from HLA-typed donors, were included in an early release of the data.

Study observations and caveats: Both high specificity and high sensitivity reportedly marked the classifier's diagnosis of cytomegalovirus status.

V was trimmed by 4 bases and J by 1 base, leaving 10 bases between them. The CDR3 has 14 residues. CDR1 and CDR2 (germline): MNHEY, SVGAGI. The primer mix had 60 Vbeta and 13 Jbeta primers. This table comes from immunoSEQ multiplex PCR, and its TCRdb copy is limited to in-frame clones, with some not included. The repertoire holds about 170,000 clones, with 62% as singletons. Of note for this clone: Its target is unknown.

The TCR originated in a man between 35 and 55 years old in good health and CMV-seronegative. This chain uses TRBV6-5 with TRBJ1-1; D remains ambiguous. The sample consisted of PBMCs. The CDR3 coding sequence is TGTGCCAGCAGTTCGGTGACAAAGAACACTGAAGCTTTCTTT. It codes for CASSSVTKNTEAFF.